This T cell receptor (beta chain) derives from a study of CXCR3-negative and CXCR3-positive naive CD8 T cells. Study-wide context: With about 1.5 +/- 0.3 million reads per library, the TRB reads numbered around 140 million in total. Study-wide findings and caveats: TRB CDR3s of CXCR3-positive naive cells were more hydrophobic than those of CXCR3-negative naive cells.

The CDR3 runs 13 residues. Germline CDR1 is MNHEY and CDR2 is SVGEGT. Notes on this clonotype: Its specificity is not known.

Via 5' RACE with UMI labels, TRB cDNA libraries were prepared. No DNA is given; TCRdb re-called the 5' RACE reads and lists each CDR3 protein once. The sample includes some 50,000 distinct CDR3 sequences. The origin of this receptor is a human donor in good health. Some clones in this sample may be carry-over from other donors' samples. Sequencing input: naive CXCR3+ CD8+ T cells from blood. Subset denoted: CD45RO-CCR7+CD27+CD95- naive CD8+ T cells expressing CXCR3 (TNR3+). V and J are TRBV6-2 or TRBV6-3 and TRBJ2-7; TCRdb proposes TRBD2, but this gene call is untestable without DNA. This CDR3 reads CASSLGLADEQYF.